Each of the 16 T cell receptor beta chains below was sequenced from the same sample in a study of blood T cell repertoires in COVID-19. Clones were sequenced by immunoSEQ multiplex PCR, and TCRdb holds only the in-frame ones, with some missing. The data hold some 360,000 clones, with about 90% observed a single time. Sequenced: PBMCs or T cells enriched from blood (not recorded which). These receptors were taken from a woman aged 25 to 39 who had been exposed to COVID-19.

The chain is built from TRBV28 and TRBJ2-7; 15 positions match TRBD2. The CDR3 covers 18 residues. The germline CDR1 and CDR2 sequences are MDHEN and SYDVKM. The trim removed 7 bases at V and 1 base at J, leaving 11 bases unmatched. CDR3 bases: TGTGCCAGCACCTCCGAAGGGACTAGCGGGAGGAAATCCTACGAGCAGTACTTC. Its translation: CASTSEGTSGRKSYEQYF.

The chain employs TRBV10-3 and TRBJ2-7, with TRBD1 matching over 8 bases. The CDR3 spans 13 residues. Per the germline V gene, CDR1 is ENHRY and CDR2 is SYGVKD. Germline trimming cut 7 bases from V and 1 base from J; bases unmatched to any gene: 3. CDR3 amino acids: CAINTGGSYEQYF. CDR3 nucleotides: TGTGCCATCAACACAGGGGGGTCCTACGAGCAGTACTTC.

This rearrangement joins TRBV28 to TRBJ1-1, with TRBD1 identical over 12 bases. Losses at the gene ends were 3 bases for V and 0 bases for J; bases not matched to a gene: 5. Germline values: CDR1 MDHEN, CDR2 SYDVKM. The CDR3 has 17 amino acids. CDR3 bases: TGTGCCAGCAGTTTGGGACAGGGGGCCGTCATGAACACTGAAGCTTTCTTT. It translates to CASSLGQGAVMNTEAFF.

This clone appeared a single time. The rearrangement joins TRBV3-1 (or the pseudogene TRBV3-2) to TRBJ1-2; 10 bases are shared with TRBD1. In germline, CDR1 is LGHDT, CDR2 YNNKEL (reference sequence). V shed 7 bases and J 2 bases; nucleotides not matched to a gene: 4. The CDR3 consists of 14 residues. The CDR3: CASTRTGGNYGYTF. The CDR3 DNA follows: TGTGCCAGCACCAGGACAGGGGGAAACTATGGCTACACCTTC.

The gene calls are TRBV19 and TRBJ2-6; 10 positions agree with TRBD1. The V gene end was trimmed by 4 bases and the J gene end by 4 bases; junction bases not matched to a gene: 7. This CDR3 spans 17 amino acids. Germline V gene data show CDR1 as LNHDA and CDR2 as SQIVND (reference sequence). CDR3 region: CASSTSTGGAGANVLTF. CDR3 coding DNA: TGTGCCAGTAGTACCTCGACAGGGGGCGCAGGGGCCAACGTCCTGACTTTC. Drawing the rest from reference TRBV19 and TRBJ2-6, the complete variable domain is DGGITQSPKYLFRKEGQNVTLSCEQNLNHDAMYWYRQDPGQGLRLIYYSQIVNDFQKGDIAEGYSVSREKKESFPLTVTSAQKNPTAFYLCASSTSTGGAGANVLTFGAGSRLTVL.

The chain has TRBV9 and TRBJ2-7; D is uncertain. V shed 0 bases and J shed 4 bases, with 8 bases lying between them. Germline values: CDR1 SGDLS, CDR2 YYNGEE. The CDR3 contains 13 residues. The chain's CDR3 is CASSVVPEYEQYF. The CDR3 DNA reads as TGTGCCAGCAGCGTAGTCCCCGAGTACGAGCAGTACTTC. Looking up the rest from reference TRBV9 and TRBJ2-7 gives the full variable domain: DSGVTQTPKHLITATGQRVTLRCSPRSGDLSVYWYQQSLDQGLQFLIQYYNGEERAKGNILERFSAQQFPDLHSELNLSSLELGDSALYFCASSVVPEYEQYFGPGTRLTVT.

The chain employs TRBV24-1 and TRBJ1-6, with D perhaps TRBD1 (5 bases). Trimming removed 7 bases at V and 5 bases at J, with 14 bases between. The CDR3 has 15 amino acids. Germline V gives CDR1 KGHDR, CDR2 SFDVKD. CDR3 sequence (DNA): TGTGCCACCAGCCGCGGGGACTCAAATAATTCACCCCTCCACTTT. Translated: CATSRGDSNNSPLHF.

CDR3 sequence (DNA): TGTGCCAGTGATCGAGGCAATGAGCAGTTCTTC. Amino acids: CASDRGNEQFF. The gene calls are TRBV19 and TRBJ2-1, with no clear D. The germline CDR1 and CDR2 sequences are LNHDA and SQIVND (reference sequence). The V end lost 8 bases, the J end lost 6 bases, and 8 bases lay between the germline ends. This CDR3 is built from 11 residues.

This clone appeared once. This chain uses TRBV6-2 or TRBV6-3 with TRBJ1-1; 8 positions match TRBD1. Germline loops: CDR1 MNHEY, CDR2 SVGEGT. The CDR3 is 15 residues long. The V gene end was trimmed by 4 bases and the J gene end by 6 bases; junction bases not matched to a gene: 10. CDR3 in DNA: TGTGCCAGCAGTTTCCTAGGACAGGGTGGCGCTGAAGCTTTCTTT. It translates to CASSFLGQGGAEAFF.

The chain is built from TRBV19 and TRBJ2-7; TRBD1 matches at 9 bases. Trimming at V came to 5 bases and at J to 5 bases, leaving 7 bases not matched to a gene. Germline lookup yields CDR1 LNHDA and CDR2 SQIVND (reference sequence). There are 14 residues in the CDR3. CDR3 in DNA: TGTGCCAGTAGTCAGGTTACAGGGGGCGACGAGCAGTACTTC. Protein: CASSQVTGGDEQYF. The whole variable domain, remainder taken from reference TRBV19 and TRBJ2-7, is DGGITQSPKYLFRKEGQNVTLSCEQNLNHDAMYWYRQDPGQGLRLIYYSQIVNDFQKGDIAEGYSVSREKKESFPLTVTSAQKNPTAFYLCASSQVTGGDEQYFGPGTRLTVT.

V usage is TRBV9 and J usage is TRBJ2-2; 9 bases match TRBD2. Trimming cost V 0 bases and J 1 base; bases outside gene matches: 7. The CDR3 totals 18 residues. Germline CDR1 reads SGDLS; CDR2 reads YYNGEE. The CDR3 DNA reads as TGTGCCAGCAGCGTAGGAGGGTCTAGCGGGAAGAACACCGGGGAGCTGTTTTTT. It is translated as CASSVGGSSGKNTGELFF.

The V call is TRBV7-9, the J call TRBJ1-4; the D gene is possibly TRBD1 (6 bases). Per germline, CDR1 SEHNR and CDR2 FQNEAQ (reference sequence). The CDR3 length is 15 residues. Trimming pared 1 base from V and 6 bases from J, leaving 12 bases between. This CDR3 is CASSLGSGDHEKLFF. CDR3 nucleotide sequence: TGTGCCAGCAGCTTAGGATCAGGGGATCATGAAAAACTGTTTTTT.

The rearrangement links TRBV6-4 to TRBJ2-2; D not resolved. Trimming left V 6 bases short and J 4 bases short, with 12 bases between. Germline lookup yields CDR1 MRHNA and CDR2 SNTAGT. The CDR3 extends over 14 amino acids. The CDR3 sequence: CASRLLDGTGELFF. The CDR3 coding sequence is TGTGCCAGCAGGCTCCTAGACGGCACCGGGGAGCTGTTTTTT.

This clone was seen more than once but under ten times. The chain uses TRBV7-3 and TRBJ1-6, with unresolved D. The CDR3 is 14 amino acids. V was trimmed by 5 bases and J by 8 bases, leaving 13 bases between them. The germline gives CDR1 SGHTA, CDR2 FQGTGA. The CDR3 DNA reads as TGTGCCAGCAGCCGCGGGTCGAGGTATTCACCCCTCCACTTT. Protein sequence: CASSRGSRYSPLHF.

The chain is built from TRBV19 and TRBJ1-1; 7 nucleotides line up with TRBD1. CDR3 size: 17 residues. With V trimmed by 4 bases and J by 0 bases, 11 bases remained unmatched. CDR1 and CDR2 (germline): LNHDA, SQIVND (reference sequence). The CDR3 bases are TGTGCCAGTAGTACTATCCCAGGGGGGAATCTGAACACTGAAGCTTTCTTT. Its translation is CASSTIPGGNLNTEAFF.

This clone has more than one count but fewer than ten. V gene TRBV7-2 combines with J gene TRBJ1-5; 8 bases line up with TRBD1. The CDR3 totals 14 residues. Trimming cost V 8 bases and J 3 bases; bases outside gene matches: 6. Germline V gene data show CDR1 as SGHTA and CDR2 as FQGNSA. The CDR3 sequence: CASVHRGYNQPQHF. In DNA, the CDR3 is TGTGCCAGCGTACACAGGGGGTACAATCAGCCCCAGCATTTT.